A single sample is the source of the 26 T cell receptor beta chains below, sequenced in a study of identical twins. In TCRdb, the 5' RACE reads were re-called with MiXCR into one record per CDR3 protein. The sample lists hundreds of thousands of distinct CDR3 sequences; 9% to 15% were seen once. These data were also reused for a study on yellow fever vaccine responses in identical twins.

The material sequenced was PBMCs. These TCRs come from a woman between 18 and 30 years old in good health.

This clonotype turned up a few times. The chain joins TRBV18 to TRBJ1-3; D is ambiguous. Trimming cost V 2 bases and J 3 bases, with 20 bases left between them. The V gene's germline CDR1 is KGHSH and CDR2 LQKENI. This CDR3 is built from 18 residues. This CDR3 is CASSPVLLTGADGNTIYF. In DNA form, the CDR3 reads TGTGCCAGCTCACCAGTTTTATTGACGGGAGCAGATGGAAACACCATATATTTT.

As for this clonotype: A much larger clone is a single base away; this may be a read error. This sequence joins TRBV18 and TRBJ2-1, with 7 bases aligning to TRBD1. The CDR3 contains 17 residues. After removal of 0 bases from V and 2 bases from J, the junction contained 7 bases not matched to a gene. Per germline, CDR1 KGHSH and CDR2 LQKENI. This CDR3 is CASSPPGTVGAYNEQFF. CDR3 DNA: TGTGCCAGCTCACCACCGGGGACAGTGGGAGCCTACAATGAGCAGTTCTTC.

The chain has TRBV9 and TRBJ2-1; D ambiguous. The germline gives CDR1 SGDLS, CDR2 YYNGEE. The CDR3 sequence is 15 residues long. V was shortened by 6 bases and J by 10 bases, with 23 bases between the two germline ends. CDR3 DNA: TGTGCCAGCACCCGTAGTTCAGTGTCCACAAAGGAGCAGTTCTTC. It translates to CASTRSSVSTKEQFF. The full variable domain, its missing parts supplied by reference TRBV9 and TRBJ2-1, is DSGVTQTPKHLITATGQRVTLRCSPRSGDLSVYWYQQSLDQGLQFLIQYYNGEERAKGNILERFSAQQFPDLHSELNLSSLELGDSALYFCASTRSSVSTKEQFFGPGTRLTVL.

This clonotype showed up just a few times. The rearrangement links TRBV25-1 to TRBJ2-1; D perhaps matches TRBD2 (5 bases). Germline V CDR1 and CDR2: MGHDK, SYGVNS. This CDR3 spans 14 amino acids. Trimming took 4 bases from V and 9 from J, leaving 16 bases between them. The CDR3 nucleotides are TGTGCCAGCAGTGTCCCCGGGATACCGGGTGAGCAGTTCTTC. Its protein is CASSVPGIPGEQFF.

The chain carries TRBV6-1 and TRBJ2-1, with a possible D match to TRBD1 (6 bases). V was trimmed by 2 bases and J by 7 bases, leaving 24 bases between them. This CDR3 region has 18 residues. Germline V gene lookup returns CDR1 MNHNS and CDR2 SASEGT. The CDR3 sequence is CASSEPKWGQIMGNEQFF. Here the CDR3 DNA reads TGTGCCAGCAGTGAACCGAAGTGGGGGCAAATTATGGGGAATGAGCAGTTCTTC.

This clonotype was seen a handful of times. J is TRBJ2-7 and V is TRBV3-1, with 7 nucleotides matching TRBD1. The CDR3 totals 16 residues. The germline V gene encodes CDR1 LGHDT and CDR2 YNNKEL (reference sequence). With 0 bases clipped from V and 2 bases from J, the junction kept 7 bases outside the gene matches. CDR3 coding DNA: TGTGCCAGCAGCCAAGATTTGGGACAGATACCCTACGAGCAGTACTTC. Protein: CASSQDLGQIPYEQYF.

This clonotype has only a few counts. This rearrangement joins TRBV20-1 to TRBJ2-5; D is perhaps TRBD2 (6 bases). CDR3 length: 14 amino acids. Trimming took 7 bases from V and 1 from J, leaving 16 bases between them. The germline V gene encodes CDR1 DFQATT and CDR2 SNEGSKA (reference sequence). CDR3 DNA sequence: TGCAGTGTCGGGCGGGGCCCCCCCCAAGAGACCCAGTACTTC. The encoded protein is CSVGRGPPQETQYF.

The table lists this clonotype with a few counts. This chain uses TRBV12-3 or TRBV12-4 with TRBJ2-3; the D gene could be TRBD1 or TRBD2 (5 bases each). V shed 5 bases and J shed 2 bases, with 14 bases lying between them. The CDR3 has 15 amino acids. CDR3 loop: CASSPRGSYTDTQYF. The CDR3 bases are TGTGCCAGCAGTCCCCGGGGCTCGTACACAGATACGCAGTATTTT.

This rearrangement joins TRBV7-9 to TRBJ1-2, with D hard to call. The germline V gene encodes CDR1 SEHNR and CDR2 FQNEAQ (reference sequence). The CDR3 has 14 amino acids. V lost 0 bases, J lost 6 bases, and 11 bases lay in between. CDR3 nucleotides: TGTGCCAGCAGCTTAGCGGCTGGGTATAATGGCTACACCTTC. It translates to CASSLAAGYNGYTF.

The chain joins TRBV28 to TRBJ2-1, with TRBD2 matching 8 bases. CDR3 size: 16 residues. V was clipped by 8 bases and J by 9 bases; unmatched bases: 18. The germline gives CDR1 MDHEN, CDR2 SYDVKM. CDR3 amino acids: CASRPLGRGAIGEQFF. CDR3 nucleotide sequence: TGTGCCAGCCGCCCCCTCGGGAGGGGGGCAATCGGTGAGCAGTTCTTC.

This clonotype was seen many times. The chain links TRBV5-6 to TRBJ2-5, with 9 bases aligning to TRBD2. V gave up 5 bases and J gave up 5 bases; unmatched junction bases: 13. In germline, CDR1 is SGHDT, CDR2 YYEEEE. The length of the CDR3 is 16 residues. The CDR3 DNA follows: TGTGCCAGCAGTTATGCGGGACTAGCTTCCCCCGAGACCCAGTACTTC. Translation: CASSYAGLASPETQYF.

The chain recombines TRBV12-3 or TRBV12-4 with TRBJ2-2; D unresolved. The CDR3 extends over 19 amino acids. Between the trimmed V and J ends, which lost 3 bases and 6 bases, there was a span of 26 bases. The CDR3 reads CASSFLDGRSPGRPGELFF. The CDR3 DNA is TGTGCCAGCAGTTTCCTCGATGGGCGAAGCCCTGGCCGTCCCGGGGAGCTGTTTTTT.

V usage is TRBV20-1 and J usage is TRBJ2-1; tentative D call: TRBD2 (5 bases). The CDR3 consists of 11 residues. V was pared by 6 bases and J by 10 bases, with 13 bases between. From germline, CDR1 is DFQATT and CDR2 SNEGSKA (reference sequence). CDR3 residues: CSAKRWREQFF. Here the CDR3 DNA reads TGCAGTGCCAAGAGGTGGAGGGAGCAGTTCTTC.

This clonotype was detected many times. The rearrangement joins TRBV24-1 to TRBJ2-1; 12 bases fit TRBD2. Trimming took 6 bases from V and 7 from J; bases not matched to a gene: 0. This CDR3 comprises 13 residues. CDR1 is KGHDR and CDR2 is SFDVKD in the germline V gene. CDR3 DNA sequence: TGTGCCACCAGTACTAGCGGGAGGAATGAGCAGTTCTTC. Amino acids: CATSTSGRNEQFF.

This clonotype turned up a few times. The V call is TRBV9, the J call TRBJ1-5, with 9 nucleotides matching TRBD1. V lost 4 bases and J lost 7; bases outside the gene matches: 6. Germline V gene lookup returns CDR1 SGDLS and CDR2 YYNGEE. This CDR3 contains 14 residues. The CDR3 DNA follows: TGTGCCAGCAGCCGGGACAGGGCTGGCCAGCCCCAGCATTTT. Its translation: CASSRDRAGQPQHF.

The gene calls are TRBV13 and TRBJ2-5, with D tentatively TRBD1 (6 bases). Germline V CDR1 and CDR2: PRHDT, FYEKMQ (reference sequence). V was trimmed by 5 bases and J by 2 bases, leaving 12 bases between them. This CDR3 has 14 amino acids. CDR3 bases: TGTGCCAGCAGCGTGGACAGAGAACAAGAGACCCAGTACTTC. It codes for CASSVDREQETQYF. Variable domain in full (rest from reference TRBV13 and TRBJ2-5): AAGVIQSPRHLIKEKRETATLKCYPIPRHDTVYWYQQGPGQDPQFLISFYEKMQSDKGSIPDRFSAQQFSDYHSELNMSSLELGDSALYFCASSVDREQETQYFGPGTRLLVL.

This clonotype was observed a handful of times. The chain combines TRBV5-5 with TRBJ2-3, with D possibly TRBD2 on 6 matching bases. Looked up from germline, CDR1 is SGHKS and CDR2 is YYEKEE (reference sequence). The V end lost 2 bases, the J end lost 4 bases, and 11 bases lay between the germline ends. The CDR3 spans 14 residues. In DNA, the CDR3 is TGTGCCAGCAGCTTTCTCGGGGAGGCAGATACGCAGTATTTT. This codes for CASSFLGEADTQYF.

This clonotype was seen only a few times. The chain recombines TRBV27 with TRBJ1-1; no reliable D call. Germline CDR1 is MNHEY and CDR2 is SMNVEV (reference sequence). The CDR3 runs to 14 residues. V gave up 6 bases and J gave up 1 base, with 12 bases separating them. CDR3 in amino acids: CASRGTRANTEAFF. Written as DNA, the CDR3 is TGTGCCAGCAGGGGAACACGGGCGAACACTGAAGCTTTCTTT.

This clonotype was seen a few times. This chain uses TRBV6-1 with TRBJ2-5; 9 bases are a match to TRBD1. Germline values: CDR1 MNHNS, CDR2 SASEGT. V lost 6 bases and J lost 5; bases outside the gene matches: 10. The CDR3 loop spans 15 amino acids. The CDR3 DNA sequence: TGTGCCAGCAGCCTCCAAGGACAGGGGTGGGAGACCCAGTACTTC. Amino acid sequence: CASSLQGQGWETQYF.

In its sample, this clonotype was seen a few times. V usage is TRBV20-1 and J usage is TRBJ2-1, with 12 positions matching TRBD2. The CDR3 is 15 residues long. Per the germline V gene, CDR1 is DFQATT and CDR2 is SNEGSKA (reference sequence). V was pared by 5 bases and J by 2 bases, with 4 bases of the junction left unmatched. The CDR3 region has the DNA TGCAGTGCTTCAGGACTAGCGGGAACCTACAATGAGCAGTTCTTC. Its translation: CSASGLAGTYNEQFF.

The CDR3 DNA follows: TGTGCCAGCAGTGAAGCGACGACAGGATACGAGCAGTACTTC. This sequence encodes CASSEATTGYEQYF. This chain connects TRBV2 to TRBJ2-7; weak D call: TRBD1 (6 bases). The CDR3 extends over 14 amino acids. V shed 0 bases and J shed 4 bases, with 10 bases lying between them. Germline lookup yields CDR1 SNHLY and CDR2 FYNNEI.

This clonotype appeared a few times. The chain couples TRBV20-1 to TRBJ2-5; 9 nucleotides match TRBD1. The germline V gene has CDR1 DFQATT and CDR2 SNEGSKA (reference sequence). CDR3 length: 16 residues. The V and J ends lost 0 bases and 4 bases, in that order; junction bases with no gene match: 9. CDR3 sequence reads: CSAREARGQGRETQYF. The DNA for the CDR3 is TGCAGTGCTAGAGAAGCCAGGGGACAGGGTAGAGAGACCCAGTACTTC.

The chain is built from TRBV19 and TRBJ2-2; D perhaps matches TRBD2 (6 bases). V lost 9 bases and J lost 3, with 23 bases in between. CDR1 and CDR2 (germline): LNHDA, SQIVND (reference sequence). The CDR3 has 17 residues. The CDR3 reads CASQRIGSATYTGELFF. DNA for the CDR3: TGTGCCAGCCAAAGAATCGGGAGTGCCACTTACACCGGGGAGCTGTTTTTT.

This clonotype was counted only a few times. The chain has TRBV7-9 and TRBJ1-1, with D unclear. From germline, CDR1 is SEHNR and CDR2 FQNEAQ (reference sequence). There are 13 residues in the CDR3. V was cut by 5 bases and J by 1 base, with 8 bases left in between. The CDR3 spells CASSVTWNTEAFF. The CDR3 bases are TGTGCCAGCAGCGTGACCTGGAACACTGAAGCTTTCTTT.

This clonotype was counted a few times. V gene TRBV5-1 combines with J gene TRBJ2-1, with 8 bases identical to TRBD2. Germline V gene lookup returns CDR1 SGHRS and CDR2 YFSETQ. V shed 2 bases and J 4 bases; nucleotides not matched to a gene: 5. This CDR3 region has 15 residues. The CDR3: CASSFDGLAYNEQFF. The DNA of the CDR3 is TGCGCCAGCAGCTTCGACGGACTAGCTTACAATGAGCAGTTCTTC.

This clonotype was detected only a few times. The genes are TRBV12-3 or TRBV12-4 and TRBJ2-2; the match to TRBD2 covers 8 bases. This CDR3 has 19 amino acids. The CDR3 coding sequence is TGTACCTGCAGTTTTGGTCCGTCGTACGGGACTAGAGATACCGGGGAGCTGTTTTTT. It encodes CTCSFGPSYGTRDTGELFF.